The text below deals with one T cell receptor beta chain. Its antigen remains unknown. This specimen comes from a study of cytomegalovirus exposure and HLA in healthy donors. Study outcomes and limitations: In a later analysis, a genetic analysis reported fewer productive-TCR N-insertions in an Asian-associated ancestry cluster than the cohort average. Apparent HLA restriction characterized most CMV-associated TCR beta chains in a later analysis.

13 Jbeta primers and 60 Vbeta primers were used for the PCR. Measured with immunoSEQ multiplex PCR; TCRdb has only the in-frame clones, and not every one. Here the sample table reports about 39,000 clones. Germline V gene data show CDR1 as GTSNPN and CDR2 as SVGIG (reference sequence). The V end was cut by 1 base, the J end by 2 bases, with 30 bases between. The CDR3 has 20 amino acids. Material: PBMCs. The sequence was collected from a male donor in good health and CMV-seronegative. The chain couples TRBV30 to TRBJ2-7, with D perhaps TRBD2 (7 bases). The CDR3 here is CAWSAGGPRRLLPPPYEQYF. The CDR3, as DNA: TGTGCCTGGAGTGCGGGGGGCCCTAGGCGACTTCTCCCTCCGCCCTACGAGCAGTACTTC.